These T cell receptor beta chains were read from a single sample in a study of beta chain features in type 1 diabetes. The assay was immunoSEQ multiplex PCR, and TCRdb's table has in-frame clones only and misses some. Of 500,000 to 800,000 clones listed, around 11% are singletons. Sequencing used naive CD4+ T cells from blood. The receptor source for this set is a man younger than 45 with type 1 diabetes. CDR3s include the opening cysteine and the closing phenylalanine or tryptophan. A D gene is named only where the DNA matches it firmly. The size field is filled for only some rows; it gives once, few, many or a size class.

j_call d_call clone_size v_call cdr3_aa cdr3_nt
TRBJ2-1 . . TRBV10-3 CAISDGTQILGFF TGTGCCATCAGTGATGGGACACAAATCTTGGGGTTCTTC
TRBJ1-2 . many TRBV5-1 CASTLVGGDYGYTF TGCGCCAGCACCTTGGTGGGGGGCGACTATGGCTACACCTTC
TRBJ1-6 TRBD1 . TRBV9 CASNIGQAGSPLHF TGTGCCAGCAATATCGGACAGGCCGGATCACCCCTCCACTTT
TRBJ2-2 TRBD1 . TRBV5-1 CASSSWDRLNRELFF TGCGCCAGCAGCTCATGGGACAGGTTAAATCGGGAGCTGTTTTTT
TRBJ2-3 . . TRBV7-2 CASSLRISTDTQYF TGTGCCAGCAGCTTGAGGATTAGCACAGATACGCAGTATTTT
TRBJ1-5 TRBD1 few TRBV4-3 CASSQGTGGAGQPQHF TGCGCCAGCAGCCAGGGGACAGGGGGCGCAGGACAGCCCCAGCATTTT
TRBJ2-5 TRBD1 . TRBV18 CASYPGQGVSETQYF TGTGCCAGCTACCCGGGACAGGGAGTATCGGAGACCCAGTACTTC
TRBJ2-1 TRBD2 . TRBV19 CASTPLAGGYNEQFF TGTGCCAGTACCCCTCTAGCGGGGGGCTACAATGAGCAGTTCTTC
TRBJ1-2 . . TRBV7-9 CASTLTENYGYTF TGTGCCAGCACCCTAACGGAGAACTATGGCTACACCTTC
TRBJ1-2 TRBD1 . TRBV7-2 CASSLSGGADGYTF TGTGCCAGCAGCTTGTCAGGGGGCGCCGATGGCTACACCTTC
TRBJ2-3 . . TRBV5-4 CASTPTRASTDTQYF TGTGCCAGCACCCCGACTAGAGCTAGCACAGATACGCAGTATTTT
TRBJ2-7 . . TRBV4-3 CASSQDGSLSSYEQYF TGCGCCAGCAGCCAAGATGGATCTCTGTCATCCTACGAGCAGTACTTC
TRBJ2-5 . . TRBV9 CASSVGLQETQYF TGTGCCAGCAGCGTAGGTCTGCAAGAGACCCAGTACTTC
TRBJ1-5 . few TRBV10-3 CATGTGNQPQHF TGTGCCACGGGGACGGGCAATCAGCCCCAGCATTTT
TRBJ2-2 . few TRBV11-2 CASTYERQSGELFF TGTGCCAGCACCTACGAACGACAGTCCGGGGAGCTGTTTTTT
TRBJ2-3 . . TRBV9 CASRKTGLSTDTQYF TGTGCCAGCAGGAAGACAGGACTTAGCACAGATACGCAGTATTTT
TRBJ1-1 . . TRBV9 CASSPSAGARLDTEAFF TGTGCCAGCAGCCCCTCGGCAGGGGCTCGGCTTGACACTGAAGCTTTCTTT
TRBJ2-1 . few TRBV30 CAWRGGGSYNEQFF TGTGCCTGGAGAGGAGGGGGATCCTACAATGAGCAGTTCTTC
TRBJ2-5 TRBD1 . TRBV9 CASSATGGRETQYF TGTGCCAGCAGCGCGACAGGGGGAAGGGAGACCCAGTACTTC
TRBJ2-7 TRBD1 . TRBV11-2 CASSRPQGAGEQYF TGTGCCAGCAGCCGACCGCAGGGGGCGGGTGAGCAGTACTTC
TRBJ1-2 . few TRBV11-3 CASSLVGVGGYTF TGTGCCAGCAGCTTAGTCGGGGTTGGTGGCTACACCTTC
TRBJ2-2 . . TRBV6-1 CASSDQAGTGELFF TGTGCCAGCAGTGATCAGGCAGGCACCGGGGAGCTGTTTTTT